This entry lists 15 T cell receptor beta chains sequenced from one sample in a study of blood T cell repertoires in COVID-19. The protocol was immunoSEQ multiplex PCR, while the TCRdb copy is restricted to in-frame clones and leaves out a portion. The data show roughly 23,000 clones, around 90% seen once. What was sequenced was peripheral blood. The receptors stem from a woman of 80 years or more with active COVID-19.

The gene calls are TRBV25-1 and TRBJ1-5; no reliable D call. The CDR3 loop spans 13 amino acids. Germline loops: CDR1 MGHDK, CDR2 SYGVNS. V gave up 2 bases and J gave up 9 bases, with 11 bases separating them. The CDR3 sequence is CASSEGGVGPQHF. The CDR3 region has the DNA TGTGCCAGCAGTGAAGGCGGCGTGGGGCCCCAGCATTTT. Full variable domain (outside the CDR3, taken from reference TRBV25-1 and TRBJ1-5): EADIYQTPRYLVIGTGKKITLECSQTMGHDKMYWYQQDPGMELHLIHYSYGVNSTEKGDLSSESTVSRIRTEHFPLTLESARPSHTSQYLCASSEGGVGPQHFGDGTRLSIL.

This clone came up a few times. The V and J genes are TRBV2 and TRBJ1-1, with D maybe TRBD1 (5 bases). This CDR3 contains 13 residues. From germline, CDR1 is SNHLY and CDR2 FYNNEI. The germline V and J ends were trimmed by 4 bases and 4 bases, with 10 bases remaining between them. The CDR3 is CASSGGGVTEAFF. For the CDR3, the DNA is TGTGCCAGCAGTGGCGGGGGGGTCACTGAAGCTTTCTTT.

This chain links TRBV7-8 with TRBJ2-7; TRBD1 agrees at 9 bases. V lost 5 bases to trimming and J lost 5 bases; unmatched junction nucleotides: 16. Germline assignment: CDR1 SGHVS and CDR2 FQNEAQ. The CDR3 is made up of 17 amino acids. DNA for the CDR3: TGTGCCAGCAGCCCCTCAAAACCGGGACAGGGAGGACACGAGCAGTACTTC. This encodes CASSPSKPGQGGHEQYF.

This clone was seen just once. This sequence joins TRBV6-6 and TRBJ2-2, with D perhaps TRBD2 (5 bases). Per the germline V gene, CDR1 is MNHNY and CDR2 is SVGAGI (reference sequence). The CDR3 runs 15 residues. Trimming cost V 0 bases and J 7 bases, with 12 bases left between them. The CDR3 sequence is CASSYSRQEVGELFF. The CDR3 DNA is TGTGCCAGCAGTTACTCGAGGCAGGAGGTCGGGGAGCTGTTTTTT.

The chain has TRBV19 and TRBJ1-5, with a possible D match to TRBD1 (5 bases). CDR3 length equals 15 residues. Germline V lookup: CDR1 LNHDA, CDR2 SQIVND (reference sequence). V lost 7 bases, J lost 0 bases, and 13 bases lay in between. This CDR3 reads CASTPGTHSNQPQHF. The CDR3 DNA is TGTGCCAGTACCCCCGGGACTCATAGCAATCAGCCCCAGCATTTT. The entire variable domain, with the rest obtained from reference TRBV19 and TRBJ1-5, is as follows: DGGITQSPKYLFRKEGQNVTLSCEQNLNHDAMYWYRQDPGQGLRLIYYSQIVNDFQKGDIAEGYSVSREKKESFPLTVTSAQKNPTAFYLCASTPGTHSNQPQHFGDGTRLSIL.

The chain carries TRBV6-2 or TRBV6-3 and TRBJ2-2; TRBD1 agrees at 9 bases. This CDR3 comprises 17 residues. J gave up 2 bases and V 5 bases, and 9 bases lay outside the gene matches. Germline CDR1 reads MNHEY; CDR2 reads SVGEGT. CDR3: CASSPPTGGENTGELFF. CDR3 in DNA: TGTGCCAGCAGTCCCCCTACAGGGGGCGAAAACACCGGGGAGCTGTTTTTT.

This clone was detected only a few times. The genes are TRBV10-1 and TRBJ1-2; 9 nucleotides line up with TRBD1. The V gene's germline CDR1 is WNHNN and CDR2 SYGVQD (reference sequence). The CDR3 spans 14 residues. The junction had 2 bases not matched to a gene; V was cut back by 0 bases and J by 6 bases. CDR3: CASSESGQGDGYTF. The DNA of the CDR3 is TGCGCCAGCAGTGAGTCGGGACAGGGAGATGGCTACACCTTC.

The chain joins TRBV9 to TRBJ2-5, with no clear D. The CDR3 has 15 amino acids. V lost 0 bases and J 5 bases, leaving 14 bases between the germline ends. Germline V gives CDR1 SGDLS, CDR2 YYNGEE. The CDR3 is CASSVAQAPLETQYF. In DNA, the CDR3 is TGTGCCAGCAGCGTAGCCCAGGCTCCCCTTGAGACCCAGTACTTC.

This chain joins TRBV5-1 and TRBJ1-6; 9 bases align to TRBD1. Germline CDR1 is SGHRS and CDR2 is YFSETQ. The ends lost 0 bases at V and 8 bases at J; junction bases unmatched: 3. The CDR3 covers 15 residues. As DNA, the CDR3 is TGCGCCAGCAGCTTGGACAGGGGGCTGGATTCACCCCTCCACTTT. As protein: CASSLDRGLDSPLHF.

This chain joins TRBV11-2 and TRBJ1-3; no clear D. The CDR3 length is 15 residues. Germline V gene lookup returns CDR1 SGHAT and CDR2 FQNNGV. With 1 base removed from V and 0 bases from J, the gap between germline ends came to 7 bases. The CDR3 nucleotides read TGTGCCAGCAGCTTAGGCGGTGGCTCTGGAAACACCATATATTTT. Amino acid sequence: CASSLGGGSGNTIYF.

The rearrangement links TRBV19 to TRBJ1-5; 9 bases align to TRBD1. Unmatched junction bases numbered 6, after V lost 5 bases and J lost 7 bases. This CDR3 is built from 14 residues. Germline loops: CDR1 LNHDA, CDR2 SQIVND (reference sequence). CDR3 in amino acids: CASSLGQGNQPQHF. CDR3 DNA: TGTGCCAGTAGTCTGGGACAGGGAAACCAGCCCCAGCATTTT. Full variable domain (rest looked up from reference TRBV19 and TRBJ1-5): DGGITQSPKYLFRKEGQNVTLSCEQNLNHDAMYWYRQDPGQGLRLIYYSQIVNDFQKGDIAEGYSVSREKKESFPLTVTSAQKNPTAFYLCASSLGQGNQPQHFGDGTRLSIL.

About this clone itself: Other nucleotide sequences from this sample produce the same CDR3. V is TRBV6-5 and J is TRBJ2-7; D might be TRBD2 (6 bases). Germline loops: CDR1 MNHEY, CDR2 SVGAGI. CDR3 length: 15 residues. V was clipped by 2 bases and J by 7 bases, with 18 bases between them. In DNA, the CDR3 is TGTGCCAGCAGTTACCCCGGGACGGGGGTGGGGGAGCAGTACTTC. It yields the protein CASSYPGTGVGEQYF.

CDR3 amino acids: CASARQGPSVYGYTF. DNA for the CDR3: TGTGCCAGCGCTCGACAGGGGCCTTCCGTCTATGGCTACACCTTC. V and J are TRBV6-5 and TRBJ1-2, with 8 positions matching TRBD1. Germline V gene data show CDR1 as MNHEY and CDR2 as SVGAGI. This CDR3 contains 15 residues. With 8 bases clipped from V and 4 bases from J, the junction kept 12 bases outside the gene matches.

This rearrangement joins TRBV12-1 to TRBJ2-7; whether TRBD2, the table's D call, matches the DNA was not checked. TRBV12-1 represents a pseudogene. This CDR3 has 11 amino acids. The CDR3: CASSFIDEQYF. CDR3 in DNA: TGTGCCAGCAGCTTTATAGACGAGCAGTACTTC.

This chain connects TRBV4-3 to TRBJ1-2; 11 nucleotides match TRBD1. After removal of 2 bases from V and 5 bases from J, the junction contained 7 bases not matched to a gene. This CDR3 is 16 amino acids long. Per germline, CDR1 LGHNA and CDR2 YSLEER. The CDR3 coding sequence is TGCGCCAGCAGCCAAAAGGGGGGACAGGGGGAGTATGGCTACACCTTC. Translation: CASSQKGGQGEYGYTF.